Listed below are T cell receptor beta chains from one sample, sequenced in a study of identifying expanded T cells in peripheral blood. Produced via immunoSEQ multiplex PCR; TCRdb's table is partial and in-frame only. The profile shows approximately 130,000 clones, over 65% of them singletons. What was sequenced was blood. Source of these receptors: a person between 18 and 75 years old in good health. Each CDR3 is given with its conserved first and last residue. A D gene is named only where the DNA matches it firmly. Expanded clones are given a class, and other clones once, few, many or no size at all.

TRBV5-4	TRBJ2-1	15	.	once	CASSFRSSPYNEQFF	TGTGCCAGCAGCTTTAGGTCCAGCCCTTACAATGAGCAGTTCTTC
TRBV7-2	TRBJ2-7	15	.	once	CASSSRVSSGYEQYF	TGTGCCAGCAGCTCCAGGGTATCGAGTGGATACGAGCAGTACTTC
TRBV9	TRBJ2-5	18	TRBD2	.	CASSVGLAGASYQETQYF	TGTGCCAGCAGCGTGGGACTAGCGGGGGCTTCGTACCAAGAGACCCAGTACTTC
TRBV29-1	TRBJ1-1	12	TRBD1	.	CSVGRGDSEAFF	TGCAGCGTTGGAAGGGGGGACAGTGAAGCTTTCTTT
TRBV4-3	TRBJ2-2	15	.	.	CASTDRDLNTGELFF	TGCGCCAGCACCGACCGGGACTTAAACACCGGGGAGCTGTTTTTT
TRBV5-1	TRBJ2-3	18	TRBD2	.	CASSLPSGGRLSTDTQYF	TGCGCCAGCAGCTTGCCTAGCGGGGGCCGCTTGAGCACAGATACGCAGTATTTT
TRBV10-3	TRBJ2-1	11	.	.	CATGRINEQFF	TGTGCCACCGGAAGGATTAATGAGCAGTTCTTC
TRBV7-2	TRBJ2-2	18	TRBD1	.	CASSRSQTGTFRTGELFF	TGTGCCAGCAGCCGCTCCCAGACAGGGACATTTAGAACCGGGGAGCTGTTTTTT
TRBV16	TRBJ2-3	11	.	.	CASSQRNTQYF	TGTGCCAGCAGCCAGCGGAATACGCAGTATTTT
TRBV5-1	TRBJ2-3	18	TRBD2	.	CASSLFPGAGGMSDTQYF	TGCGCCAGCAGCTTGTTCCCGGGAGCGGGGGGAATGTCAGATACGCAGTATTTT
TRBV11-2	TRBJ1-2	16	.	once	CASSLVPGRASYGYTF	TGTGCCAGCAGCTTAGTGCCTGGCAGGGCGTCATATGGCTACACCTTC
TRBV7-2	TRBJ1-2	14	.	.	CASSPTRDVNGYTF	TGTGCCAGCAGCCCAACCCGGGACGTTAACGGCTACACCTTC
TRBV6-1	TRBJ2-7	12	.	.	CASGRVTYEQYF	TGTGCCAGCGGTCGGGTTACCTACGAGCAGTACTTC
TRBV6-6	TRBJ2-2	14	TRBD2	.	CASSHTGGTGELFF	TGTGCCAGCTCACATACGGGGGGCACCGGGGAGCTGTTTTTT
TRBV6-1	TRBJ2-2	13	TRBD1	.	CANRQGLTGELFF	TGTGCCAACCGACAGGGCCTCACCGGGGAGCTGTTTTTT
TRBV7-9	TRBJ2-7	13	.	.	CASRPPTSYEQYF	TGTGCCAGCAGGCCACCGACATCTTACGAGCAGTACTTC
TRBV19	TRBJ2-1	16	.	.	CASSIDHYPPHNEQFF	TGTGCCAGTAGTATAGATCACTACCCGCCCCACAATGAGCAGTTCTTC
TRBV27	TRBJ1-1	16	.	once	CASSLSPGPLGTEAFF	TGTGCCAGCAGTTTATCCCCGGGCCCCCTGGGGACTGAAGCTTTCTTT
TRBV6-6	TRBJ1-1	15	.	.	CASLRLGGGSTEAFF	TGTGCCAGCTTACGCTTGGGAGGCGGTAGCACTGAAGCTTTCTTT
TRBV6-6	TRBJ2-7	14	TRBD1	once	CASSQGQGAYEQYF	TGTGCCAGCAGCCAAGGCCAGGGGGCCTACGAGCAGTACTTC
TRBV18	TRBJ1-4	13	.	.	CASSRGRDEKLFF	TGTGCCAGCTCACGCGGACGGGATGAAAAACTGTTTTTT
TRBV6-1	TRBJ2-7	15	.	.	CASSEAIRSRGEQYF	TGTGCCAGCAGTGAAGCGATAAGATCGAGGGGCGAGCAGTACTTC
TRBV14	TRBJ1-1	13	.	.	CASSRNMGTEAFF	TGTGCCAGCAGCCGAAACATGGGCACTGAAGCTTTCTTT
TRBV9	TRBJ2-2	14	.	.	CASSAGVNTGELFF	TGTGCCAGCAGCGCGGGGGTAAACACCGGGGAGCTGTTTTTT
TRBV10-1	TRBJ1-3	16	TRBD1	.	CASSESTGAAGNTIYF	TGCGCCAGCAGTGAGTCGACAGGGGCGGCTGGAAACACCATATATTTT
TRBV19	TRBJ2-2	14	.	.	CASGGTPNTGELFF	TGTGCCAGTGGCGGGACACCGAACACCGGGGAGCTGTTTTTT
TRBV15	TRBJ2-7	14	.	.	CATSSIFPGYEQYF	TGTGCCACCAGCTCGATTTTTCCAGGCTACGAGCAGTACTTC
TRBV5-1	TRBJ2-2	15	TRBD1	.	CASSLGQGAAGELFF	TGCGCCAGCAGCTTGGGACAGGGGGCCGCCGGGGAGCTGTTTTTT
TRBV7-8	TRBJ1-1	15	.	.	CASSSNRAKNTEAFF	TGTGCCAGCAGCTCAAACAGGGCTAAAAACACTGAAGCTTTCTTT
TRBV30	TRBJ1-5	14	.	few	CAWSHTRRDQPQHF	TGTGCCTGGAGCCACACGAGGAGGGATCAGCCCCAGCATTTT
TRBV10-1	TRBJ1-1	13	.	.	CASSVLGPTEAFF	TGCGCCAGCAGTGTGCTGGGTCCCACTGAAGCTTTCTTT
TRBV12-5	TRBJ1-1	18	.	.	CASGFGDLGKEGWTEAFF	TGTGCTAGTGGTTTCGGGGACTTGGGCAAGGAAGGTTGGACTGAAGCTTTCTTT
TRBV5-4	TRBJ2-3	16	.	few	CASSRTPEGRTDTQYF	TGTGCCAGCAGCAGAACCCCAGAGGGGCGCACAGATACGCAGTATTTT
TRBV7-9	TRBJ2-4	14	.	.	CASSRDVAKNIQYF	TGTGCCAGCAGCCGGGACGTAGCCAAAAACATTCAGTACTTC
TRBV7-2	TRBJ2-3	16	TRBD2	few	CASSLGYAGGSDTQYF	TGTGCCAGCAGCTTAGGTTACGCGGGGGGGTCAGATACGCAGTATTTT
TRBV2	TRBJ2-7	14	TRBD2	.	CASSVGLAEFEQYF	TGTGCCAGCAGTGTGGGACTAGCGGAATTCGAGCAGTACTTC
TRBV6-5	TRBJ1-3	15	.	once	CASSRTRGHGNTIYF	TGTGCCAGCAGCCGTACACGGGGGCACGGAAACACCATATATTTT
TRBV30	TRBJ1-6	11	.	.	CAWAGPTPLHF	TGTGCCTGGGCCGGGCCGACACCCCTCCACTTT
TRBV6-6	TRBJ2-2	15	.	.	CASSYLVATPGELFF	TGTGCCAGCAGTTACTTAGTAGCGACCCCCGGGGAGCTGTTTTTT
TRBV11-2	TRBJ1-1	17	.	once	CASSFNPPGLQNTEAFF	TGTGCCAGCAGCTTTAACCCCCCGGGTTTACAGAACACTGAAGCTTTCTTT